This T cell receptor beta chain was sequenced in a study of OX40 agonist ivuxolimab in advanced cancers. Study at large: Six ivuxolimab dose levels, 0.01 to 10 mg/kg, were given intravenously every 2 weeks. Broader study findings: Among patients with partial responses at 0.1-3.0 mg/kg, clonal expansion was among the lowest.

The assay was immunoSEQ multiplex PCR, and TCRdb's table has in-frame clones only and misses some. Of around 92,000 clones listed, 94% were seen once; the top ten hold 0.15% to 0.2%. In regard to this clone: The antigen is undetermined.

Germline lookup yields CDR1 MDHEN and CDR2 SYDVKM. Trimming left V 10 bases short and J 1 base short, with 10 bases between. CDR3 length: 12 amino acids. The origin of this receptor is an adult with an advanced solid tumor such as melanoma, head and neck, liver or kidney cancer. This chain joins TRBV28 and TRBJ1-2; no reliable D call. This sample comprised CD4+ or CD8+ T cells sorted from blood, obtained in a trial of the OX40 agonist ivuxolimab. The CDR3 spells CATYGVNYGYTF. The CDR3, as DNA: TGTGCCACTTACGGAGTTAACTATGGCTACACCTTC.